Sequencing of this TCR beta chain was carried out in a study of cytomegalovirus exposure and HLA in healthy donors. Study observations and caveats: A link between a missense DCLRE1C variant and TCR beta V- and J-gene trimming emerged from a later analysis. The authors listed 150 to 200 TCR beta chains as cytomegalovirus-associated.

With 60 Vbeta and 13 Jbeta primers, the PCR was carried out. TCRdb's copy holds only in-frame clones and misses some; the assay was immunoSEQ multiplex PCR. The sample has about 150,000 clones; 65% to 80% are singletons. Remarks on this clone: Its antigen is unidentified.

V dropped 4 bases and J dropped 7; count of bases not matched to a gene: 7. The germline gives CDR1 SQVTM, CDR2 ANQGSEA. This CDR3 has 14 residues. The clonotype comes from a man in his forties in good health and CMV-seropositive. The genes are TRBV29-1 and TRBJ2-1; 10 bases agree with TRBD1. The sample consisted of PBMCs. CDR3 nucleotide sequence: TGCAGCGTTGCGGGGACAGGGGAGAGAAATGAGCAGTTCTTC. This encodes CSVAGTGERNEQFF.